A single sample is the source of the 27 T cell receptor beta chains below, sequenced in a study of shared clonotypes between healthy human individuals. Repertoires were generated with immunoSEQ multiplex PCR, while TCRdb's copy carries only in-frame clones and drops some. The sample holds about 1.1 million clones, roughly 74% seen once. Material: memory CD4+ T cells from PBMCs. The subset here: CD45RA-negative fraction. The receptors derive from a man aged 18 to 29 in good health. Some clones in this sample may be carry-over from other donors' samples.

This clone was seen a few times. The CDR3: CATGGANEQFF. CDR3 bases: TGTGCCACCGGAGGGGCTAATGAGCAGTTCTTC. This chain links TRBV15 with TRBJ2-1; D may be TRBD2 (6 bases). Germline V lookup: CDR1 LNHNV, CDR2 YYDKDF (reference sequence). This CDR3 has 11 residues. Trimming shortened V by 8 bases and J by 7 bases, and 9 bases separated the two germline ends.

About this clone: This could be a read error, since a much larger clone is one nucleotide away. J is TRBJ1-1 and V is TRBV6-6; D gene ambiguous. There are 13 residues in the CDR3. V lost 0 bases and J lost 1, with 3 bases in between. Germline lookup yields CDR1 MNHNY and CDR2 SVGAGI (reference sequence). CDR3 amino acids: CASSYSRNTEAFF. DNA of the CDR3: TGTGCCAGCAGTTACTCCAGGAACACTGAAGCTTTCTTT.

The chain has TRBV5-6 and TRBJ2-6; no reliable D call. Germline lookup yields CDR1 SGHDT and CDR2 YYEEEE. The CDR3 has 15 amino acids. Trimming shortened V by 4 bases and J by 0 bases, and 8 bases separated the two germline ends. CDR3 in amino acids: CASSPLPSGANVLTF. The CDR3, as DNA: TGTGCCAGCAGCCCCCTCCCCTCTGGGGCCAACGTCCTGACTTTC.

The CDR3 region is CASSDGRAPDTQYF. For the CDR3, the DNA is TGTGCCAGCAGCGACGGGAGGGCCCCAGATACGCAGTATTTT. The chain uses TRBV9 and TRBJ2-3, with 8 bases aligning to TRBD2. Germline CDR1 is SGDLS and CDR2 is YYNGEE. V dropped 3 bases and J dropped 4; count of bases not matched to a gene: 4. The length of the CDR3 is 14 residues.

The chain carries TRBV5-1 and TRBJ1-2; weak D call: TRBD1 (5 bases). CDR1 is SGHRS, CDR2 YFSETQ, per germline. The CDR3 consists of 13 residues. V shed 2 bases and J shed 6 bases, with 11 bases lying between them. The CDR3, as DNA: TGCGCCAGCAGCTTATCAGGGCGAAATGGCTACACCTTC. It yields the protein CASSLSGRNGYTF.

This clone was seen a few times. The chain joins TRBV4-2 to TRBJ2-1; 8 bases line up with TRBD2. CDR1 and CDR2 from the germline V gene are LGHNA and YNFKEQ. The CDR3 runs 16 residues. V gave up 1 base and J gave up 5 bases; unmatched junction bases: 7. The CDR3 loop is CASSQAGLADNNEQFF. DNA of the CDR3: TGTGCCAGCAGCCAAGCCGGACTAGCAGACAACAATGAGCAGTTCTTC.

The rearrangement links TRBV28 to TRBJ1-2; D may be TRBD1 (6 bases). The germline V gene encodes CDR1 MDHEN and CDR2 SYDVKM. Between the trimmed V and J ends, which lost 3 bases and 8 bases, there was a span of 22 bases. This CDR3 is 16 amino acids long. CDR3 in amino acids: CASSFGQIIPAGGYTF. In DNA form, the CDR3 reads TGTGCCAGCAGTTTTGGACAGATCATCCCGGCGGGGGGCTACACCTTC.

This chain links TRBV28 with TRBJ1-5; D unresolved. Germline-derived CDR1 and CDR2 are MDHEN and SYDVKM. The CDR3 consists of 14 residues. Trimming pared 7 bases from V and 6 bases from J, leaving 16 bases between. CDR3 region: CASTPNWKGQPQHF. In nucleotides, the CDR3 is TGTGCCAGCACCCCGAACTGGAAGGGTCAGCCCCAGCATTTT.

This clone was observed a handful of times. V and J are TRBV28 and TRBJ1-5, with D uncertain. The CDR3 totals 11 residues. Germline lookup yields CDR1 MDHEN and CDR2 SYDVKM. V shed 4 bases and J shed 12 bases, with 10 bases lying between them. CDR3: CASSSPLFQHF. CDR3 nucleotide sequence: TGTGCCAGCAGTTCCCCGCTATTCCAGCATTTT.

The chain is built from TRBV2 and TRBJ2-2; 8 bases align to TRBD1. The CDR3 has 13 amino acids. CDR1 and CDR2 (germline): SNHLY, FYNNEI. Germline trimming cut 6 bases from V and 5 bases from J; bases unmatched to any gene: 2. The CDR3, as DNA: TGTGCCAGCAGACAGGGGGTAACCGGGGAGCTGTTTTTT. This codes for CASRQGVTGELFF.

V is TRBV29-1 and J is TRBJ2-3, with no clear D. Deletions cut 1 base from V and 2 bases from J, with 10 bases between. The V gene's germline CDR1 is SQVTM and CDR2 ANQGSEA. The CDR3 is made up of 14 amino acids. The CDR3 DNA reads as TGCAGCGTTGAAGGGCCTCTCAACACAGATACGCAGTATTTT. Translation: CSVEGPLNTDTQYF.

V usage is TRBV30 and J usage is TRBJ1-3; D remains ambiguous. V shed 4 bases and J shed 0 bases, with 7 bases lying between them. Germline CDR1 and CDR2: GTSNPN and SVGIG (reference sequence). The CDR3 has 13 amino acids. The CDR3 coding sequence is TGTGCCTGGAATGGCCGCTCTGGAAACACCATATATTTT. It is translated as CAWNGRSGNTIYF.

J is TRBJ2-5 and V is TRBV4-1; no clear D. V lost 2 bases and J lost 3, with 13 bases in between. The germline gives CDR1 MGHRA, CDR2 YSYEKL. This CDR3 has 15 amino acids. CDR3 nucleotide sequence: TGCGCCAGCAGCCAAATCCGGGTGGGGAAAGAGACCCAGTACTTC. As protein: CASSQIRVGKETQYF.

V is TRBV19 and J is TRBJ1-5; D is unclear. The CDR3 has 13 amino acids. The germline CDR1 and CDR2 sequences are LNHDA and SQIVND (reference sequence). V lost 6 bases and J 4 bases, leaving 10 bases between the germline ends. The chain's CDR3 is CASRLQHNQPQHF. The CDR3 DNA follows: TGTGCCAGTAGGCTACAGCATAATCAGCCCCAGCATTTT.

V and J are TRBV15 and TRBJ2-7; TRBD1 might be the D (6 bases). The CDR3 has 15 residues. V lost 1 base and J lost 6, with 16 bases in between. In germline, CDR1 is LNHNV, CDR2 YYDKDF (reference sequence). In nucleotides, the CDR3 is TGTGCCACCAGCAGAGCGTGGCAGGGGACGGGCGAGCAGTACTTC. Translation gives CATSRAWQGTGEQYF.

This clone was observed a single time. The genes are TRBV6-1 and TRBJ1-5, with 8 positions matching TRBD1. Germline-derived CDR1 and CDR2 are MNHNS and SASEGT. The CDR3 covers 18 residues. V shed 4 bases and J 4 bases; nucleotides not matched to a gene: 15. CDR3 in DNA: TGTGCCAGCAGTGCCCTCGACCATGGACAGGGACCGAATCAGCCCCAGCATTTT. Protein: CASSALDHGQGPNQPQHF.

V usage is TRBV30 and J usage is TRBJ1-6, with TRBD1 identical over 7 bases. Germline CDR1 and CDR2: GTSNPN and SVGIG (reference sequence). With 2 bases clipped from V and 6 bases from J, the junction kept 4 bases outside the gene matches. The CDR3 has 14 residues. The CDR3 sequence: CAWSSGQSNSPLHF. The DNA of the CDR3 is TGTGCCTGGAGTTCGGGACAGAGTAATTCACCCCTCCACTTT.

The CDR3 DNA follows: TGTGCCAGCAGTTACTCCTTGGGAGTTGATGAAGCTTTCTTT. Its protein product is CASSYSLGVDEAFF. The chain links TRBV6-5 to TRBJ1-1; unclear D gene. With 0 bases removed from V and 7 bases from J, the gap between germline ends came to 12 bases. CDR1 MNHEY and CDR2 SVGAGI come from the germline V gene. The CDR3 runs 14 residues.

CDR3 DNA: TGTGCCAGCAGCTTCCAGTATAGCAATCAGCCCCAGCATTTT. Amino acid sequence: CASSFQYSNQPQHF. The chain carries TRBV7-2 and TRBJ1-5; no clear D gene. V lost 3 bases and J 0 bases, leaving 6 bases between the germline ends. The CDR3 sequence is 14 residues long. Germline CDR1 SGHTA, CDR2 FQGNSA.

CDR3 nucleotides: TGTGCCAGTAGATTCAGGGGGCAGGCCTCCTACGAGCAGTACTTC. It yields the protein CASRFRGQASYEQYF. The chain uses TRBV19 and TRBJ2-7; 8 bases line up with TRBD1. Looked up from germline, CDR1 is LNHDA and CDR2 is SQIVND (reference sequence). The CDR3 runs to 15 residues. The junction had 7 bases not matched to a gene; V was cut back by 6 bases and J by 0 bases. Full variable domain (remainder filled in from reference TRBV19 and TRBJ2-7): DGGITQSPKYLFRKEGQNVTLSCEQNLNHDAMYWYRQDPGQGLRLIYYSQIVNDFQKGDIAEGYSVSREKKESFPLTVTSAQKNPTAFYLCASRFRGQASYEQYFGPGTRLTVT.

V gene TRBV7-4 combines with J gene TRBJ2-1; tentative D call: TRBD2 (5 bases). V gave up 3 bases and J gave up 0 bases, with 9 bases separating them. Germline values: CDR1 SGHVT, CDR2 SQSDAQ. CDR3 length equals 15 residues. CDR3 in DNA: TGTGCCAGCAGCTTTAAGCTAGCCTCCTACAATGAGCAGTTCTTC. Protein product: CASSFKLASYNEQFF.

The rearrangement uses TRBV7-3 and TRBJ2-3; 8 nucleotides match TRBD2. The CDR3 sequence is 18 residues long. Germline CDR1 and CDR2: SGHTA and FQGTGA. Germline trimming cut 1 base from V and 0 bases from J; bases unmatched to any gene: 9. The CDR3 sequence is CASSLMSTSGSSTDTQYF. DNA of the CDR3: TGTGCCAGCAGCTTAATGAGTACTAGCGGCTCTAGCACAGATACGCAGTATTTT.

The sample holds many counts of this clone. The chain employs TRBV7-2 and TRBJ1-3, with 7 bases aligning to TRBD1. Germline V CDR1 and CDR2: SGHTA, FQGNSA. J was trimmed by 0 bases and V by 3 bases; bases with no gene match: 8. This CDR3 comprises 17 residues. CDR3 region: CASSFTRGQSSGNTIYF. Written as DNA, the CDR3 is TGTGCCAGCAGCTTTACCAGGGGACAGAGCTCTGGAAACACCATATATTTT. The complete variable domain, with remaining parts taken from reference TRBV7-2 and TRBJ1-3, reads GAGVSQSPSNKVTEKGKDVELRCDPISGHTALYWYRQSLGQGLEFLIYFQGNSAPDKSGLPSDRFSAERTGGSVSTLTIQRTQQEDSAVYLCASSFTRGQSSGNTIYFGEGSWLTVV.

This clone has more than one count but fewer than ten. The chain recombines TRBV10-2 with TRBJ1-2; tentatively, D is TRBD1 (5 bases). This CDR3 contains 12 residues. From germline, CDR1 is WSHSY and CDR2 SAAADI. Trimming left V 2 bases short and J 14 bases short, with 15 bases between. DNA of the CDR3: TGCGCCAGCAGTGAGAACAGCCCGGGGGTTACCTTC. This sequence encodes CASSENSPGVTF.

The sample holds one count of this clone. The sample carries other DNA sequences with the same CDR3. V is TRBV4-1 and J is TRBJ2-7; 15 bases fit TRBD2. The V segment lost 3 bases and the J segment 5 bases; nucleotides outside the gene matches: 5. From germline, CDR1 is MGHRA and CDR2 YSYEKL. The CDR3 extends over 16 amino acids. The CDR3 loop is CASSQGLAGGLNEQYF. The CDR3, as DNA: TGCGCCAGCAGCCAGGGACTAGCGGGAGGTTTGAACGAGCAGTACTTC.

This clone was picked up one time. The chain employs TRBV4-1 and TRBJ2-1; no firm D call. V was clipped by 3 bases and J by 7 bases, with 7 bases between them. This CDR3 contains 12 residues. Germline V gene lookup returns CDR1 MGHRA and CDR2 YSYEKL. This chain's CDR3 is CASSHLTNEQFF. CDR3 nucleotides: TGCGCCAGCAGCCACCTAACGAATGAGCAGTTCTTC.

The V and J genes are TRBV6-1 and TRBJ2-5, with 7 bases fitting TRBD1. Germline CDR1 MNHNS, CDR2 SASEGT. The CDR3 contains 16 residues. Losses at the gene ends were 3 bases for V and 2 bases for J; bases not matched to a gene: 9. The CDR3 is CASSESTGEGQETQYF. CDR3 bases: TGTGCCAGCAGTGAGAGCACAGGGGAAGGGCAAGAGACCCAGTACTTC.